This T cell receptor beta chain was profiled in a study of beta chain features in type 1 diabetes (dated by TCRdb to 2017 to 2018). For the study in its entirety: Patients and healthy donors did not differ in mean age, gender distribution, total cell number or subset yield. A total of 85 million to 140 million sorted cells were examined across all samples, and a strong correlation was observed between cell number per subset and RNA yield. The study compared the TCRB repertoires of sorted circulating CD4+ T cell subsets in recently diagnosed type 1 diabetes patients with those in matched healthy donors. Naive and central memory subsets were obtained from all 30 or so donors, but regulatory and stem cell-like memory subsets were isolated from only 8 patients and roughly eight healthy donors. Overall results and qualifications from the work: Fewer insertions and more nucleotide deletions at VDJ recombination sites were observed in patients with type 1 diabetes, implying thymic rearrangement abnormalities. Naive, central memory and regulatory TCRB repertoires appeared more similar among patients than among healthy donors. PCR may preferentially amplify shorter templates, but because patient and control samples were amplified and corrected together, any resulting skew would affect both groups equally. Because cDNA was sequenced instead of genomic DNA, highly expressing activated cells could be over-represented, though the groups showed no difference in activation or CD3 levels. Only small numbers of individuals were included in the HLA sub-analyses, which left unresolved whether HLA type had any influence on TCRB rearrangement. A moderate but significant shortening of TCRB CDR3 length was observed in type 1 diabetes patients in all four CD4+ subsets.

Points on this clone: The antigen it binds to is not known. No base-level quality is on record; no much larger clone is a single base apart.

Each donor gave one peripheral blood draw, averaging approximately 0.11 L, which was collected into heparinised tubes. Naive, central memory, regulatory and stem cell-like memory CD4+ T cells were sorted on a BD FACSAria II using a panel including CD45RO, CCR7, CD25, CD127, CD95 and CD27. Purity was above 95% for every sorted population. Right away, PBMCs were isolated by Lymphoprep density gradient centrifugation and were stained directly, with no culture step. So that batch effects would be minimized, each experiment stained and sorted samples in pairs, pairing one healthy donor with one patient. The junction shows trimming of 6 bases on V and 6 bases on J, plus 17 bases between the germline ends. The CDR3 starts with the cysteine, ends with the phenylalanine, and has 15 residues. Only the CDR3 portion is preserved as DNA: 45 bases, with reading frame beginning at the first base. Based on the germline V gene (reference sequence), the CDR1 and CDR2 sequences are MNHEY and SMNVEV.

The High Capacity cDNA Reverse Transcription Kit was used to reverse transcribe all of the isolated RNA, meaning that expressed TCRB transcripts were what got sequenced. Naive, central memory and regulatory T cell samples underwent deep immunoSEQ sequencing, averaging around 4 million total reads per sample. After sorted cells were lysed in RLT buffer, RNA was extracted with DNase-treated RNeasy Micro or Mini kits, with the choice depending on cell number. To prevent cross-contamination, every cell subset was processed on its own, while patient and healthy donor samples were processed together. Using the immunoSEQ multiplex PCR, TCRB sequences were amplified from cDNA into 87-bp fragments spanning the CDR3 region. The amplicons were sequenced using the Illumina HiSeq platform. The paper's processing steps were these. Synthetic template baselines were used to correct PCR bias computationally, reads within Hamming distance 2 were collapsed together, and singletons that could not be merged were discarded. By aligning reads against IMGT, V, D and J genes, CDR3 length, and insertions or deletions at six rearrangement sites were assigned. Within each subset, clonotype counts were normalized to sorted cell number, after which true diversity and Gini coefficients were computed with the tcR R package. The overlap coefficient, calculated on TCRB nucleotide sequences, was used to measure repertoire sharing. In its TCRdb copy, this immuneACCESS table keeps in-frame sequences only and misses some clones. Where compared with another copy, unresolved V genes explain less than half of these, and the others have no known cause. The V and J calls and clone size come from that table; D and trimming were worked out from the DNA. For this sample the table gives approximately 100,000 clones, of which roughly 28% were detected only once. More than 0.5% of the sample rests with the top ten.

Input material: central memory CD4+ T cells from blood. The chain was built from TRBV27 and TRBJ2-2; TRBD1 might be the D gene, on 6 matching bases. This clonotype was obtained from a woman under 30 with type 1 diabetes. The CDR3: CASRLTGAGSGELFF. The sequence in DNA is TGTGCCAGCAGATTGACAGGAGCTGGCTCCGGGGAGCTGTTTTTT.